One sample yielded the 17 T cell receptor beta chains listed below, sequenced in a study of patients and donors after allogeneic stem cell transplantation (dated by TCRdb to between 2020 and 2021). The method was RT-PCR. The data were produced on a NextSeq 550. TCRdb passed the public sequencing reads through fastp at Q25 and MiXCR, retaining productive beta sequences. Each CDR3 protein appears once, grouped with its most common genes and DNA. Present in this sample are roughly 960,000 distinct CDR3 sequences, over 15% of which were seen just once. The ten largest account for 5% to 6.5% of the sample. The sequencing sample was made of blood, either unsorted or a sorted T cell fraction (not recorded which). Receptors originate from a human donor who was either an allogeneic HSCT recipient or a stem cell or donor lymphocyte infusion donor (not recorded which). It is not recorded whose cells these are; they may come from a transplant donor.

There are a few counts of this clonotype. The rearrangement joins TRBV7-2 to TRBJ1-2; tentative D call: TRBD1 (5 bases). V dropped 3 bases and J dropped 2 bases, with 10 bases sitting between them. CDR1 is SGHTA and CDR2 is FQGNSA in the germline V gene. This CDR3 contains 14 residues. CDR3: CASSFDSANYGYTF. CDR3 in DNA: TGTGCCAGCAGCTTTGACAGCGCGAACTATGGCTACACCTTC. Using reference TRBV7-2 and TRBJ1-2 for the parts outside the CDR3, the full variable domain is GAGVSQSPSNKVTEKGKDVELRCDPISGHTALYWYRQSLGQGLEFLIYFQGNSAPDKSGLPSDRFSAERTGGSVSTLTIQRTQQEDSAVYLCASSFDSANYGYTFGSGTRLTVV.

V and J are TRBV10-2 and TRBJ2-7, with D tentatively TRBD1 (6 bases). The germline V gene encodes CDR1 WSHSY and CDR2 SAAADI. Between the trimmed V and J ends, which lost 3 bases and 6 bases, there was a span of 15 bases. The CDR3 loop spans 14 amino acids. The CDR3 protein is CASSESQGRSEQYF. The CDR3 coding sequence is TGCGCCAGCAGTGAATCCCAGGGGAGAAGCGAGCAGTACTTC.

In this sample, this clonotype turned up a few times. The chain employs TRBV6-1 and TRBJ1-1; a weak D match, TRBD1 (6 bases). Germline CDR1 MNHNS, CDR2 SASEGT. V shed 7 bases and J shed 6 bases, with 15 bases lying between them. This CDR3 region has 13 residues. The CDR3 sequence: CASIPRGSAEAFF. As DNA, the CDR3 is TGTGCCAGCATCCCAAGGGGGAGCGCTGAAGCTTTCTTT.

This clonotype was found a few times. The CDR3: CASSPPGQGSDTQYF. The CDR3 DNA is TGTGCCAGCTCACCACCGGGACAGGGGTCAGATACGCAGTATTTT. V and J are TRBV18 and TRBJ2-3; 10 positions match TRBD1. Per the germline V gene, CDR1 is KGHSH and CDR2 is LQKENI. V shed 0 bases and J 4 bases; nucleotides not matched to a gene: 1. The CDR3 runs 15 residues.

This clonotype was counted only a few times. The V call is TRBV3-1, the J call TRBJ2-2; 7 bases match TRBD2. The CDR3 spans 16 residues. Trimming cost V 0 bases and J 4 bases; bases outside gene matches: 5. Germline loops: CDR1 LGHDT, CDR2 YNNKEL (reference sequence). The CDR3 DNA reads TGTGCCAGCAGCCAAGATGTGGCTAGCGGCACCGGGGAGCTGTTTTTT. Protein product: CASSQDVASGTGELFF.

The chain links TRBV5-1 to TRBJ2-3, with 7 positions matching TRBD1. Germline assignment: CDR1 SGHRS and CDR2 YFSETQ. V was clipped by 2 bases and J by 2 bases; unmatched bases: 5. The CDR3 consists of 15 residues. The CDR3 protein is CASSLTGEPTDTQYF. The CDR3 DNA reads as TGCGCCAGCAGCTTAACAGGGGAACCCACAGATACGCAGTATTTT. Drawing the rest from reference TRBV5-1 and TRBJ2-3, the complete variable domain is KAGVTQTPRYLIKTRGQQVTLSCSPISGHRSVSWYQQTPGQGLQFLFEYFSETQRNKGNFPGRFSGRQFSNSRSEMNVSTLELGDSALYLCASSLTGEPTDTQYFGPGTRLTVL.

This clonotype was seen many times. The CDR3 region is CASSFNPGLAGVAETQYF. The CDR3 nucleotides read TGCGCCAGCAGCTTCAACCCGGGACTAGCGGGAGTTGCAGAGACCCAGTACTTC. The chain has TRBV5-1 and TRBJ2-5, with 14 bases that match TRBD2. CDR3 length equals 18 residues. Trimming took 2 bases from V and 4 from J; bases not matched to a gene: 10. Germline CDR1 and CDR2: SGHRS and YFSETQ.

The chain is built from TRBV29-1 and TRBJ1-4; 9 positions agree with TRBD1. Per germline, CDR1 SQVTM and CDR2 ANQGSEA. With V trimmed by 4 bases and J by 5 bases, 5 bases remained unmatched. The CDR3 consists of 14 residues. CDR3 sequence reads: CSVGRGTGNEKLFF. CDR3 nucleotides: TGCAGCGTTGGACGAGGGACAGGGAATGAAAAACTGTTTTTT.

J is TRBJ2-3 and V is TRBV4-2; D may correspond to TRBD1 or TRBD2 (5 bases each). V was clipped by 0 bases and J by 1 base, with 14 bases between them. CDR3 length equals 17 residues. Germline lookup yields CDR1 LGHNA and CDR2 YNFKEQ. CDR3 protein: CASSQDFGARGTDTQYF. DNA for the CDR3: TGTGCCAGCAGCCAAGATTTCGGGGCGCGGGGCACAGATACGCAGTATTTT.

V and J are TRBV11-2 and TRBJ2-1; 15 bases are a match to TRBD2. Germline trimming cut 0 bases from V and 0 bases from J; bases unmatched to any gene: 3. Per germline, CDR1 SGHAT and CDR2 FQNNGV. The CDR3 runs 19 residues. The CDR3: CASSLEGTSGGTSYNEQFF. CDR3 nucleotide sequence: TGTGCCAGCAGCTTAGAAGGGACTAGCGGGGGGACCTCCTACAATGAGCAGTTCTTC.

This clonotype showed up just a few times. This chain uses TRBV6-1 with TRBJ1-5; D is possibly TRBD1 (6 bases). Germline CDR1 and CDR2: MNHNS and SASEGT. Trimming pared 6 bases from V and 7 bases from J, leaving 19 bases between. The CDR3 totals 15 residues. This CDR3 is CASSSEQGKGQPQHF. The CDR3 DNA reads as TGTGCCAGCAGCTCCGAACAGGGAAAAGGACAGCCCCAGCATTTT.

The chain couples TRBV30 to TRBJ1-2; D is ambiguous. From germline, CDR1 is GTSNPN and CDR2 SVGIG (reference sequence). V shed 7 bases and J shed 4 bases, with 10 bases lying between them. The length of the CDR3 is 11 residues. CDR3 coding DNA: TGTGCCTTCCCGTCGGCCTATGGCTACACCTTC. It codes for CAFPSAYGYTF.

This sequence joins TRBV7-9 and TRBJ2-1; 10 nucleotides match TRBD2. CDR3 length: 14 amino acids. Germline trimming cut 3 bases from V and 10 bases from J; bases unmatched to any gene: 6. CDR1 and CDR2 from the germline V gene are SEHNR and FQNEAQ (reference sequence). In DNA, the CDR3 is TGTGCCAGCAGCTTGACCCTAGCGGGAGAAGAGCAGTTCTTC. Translating gives CASSLTLAGEEQFF.

The chain employs TRBV12-3 or TRBV12-4 and TRBJ2-7; perhaps TRBD1 as D (6 bases). The CDR3 runs 14 residues. V was cut by 6 bases and J by 3 bases, with 15 bases left in between. The CDR3 DNA follows: TGTGCCAGCAGGAAAGTAGGACAGCGCTACGAGCAGTACTTC. Its translation: CASRKVGQRYEQYF.

This clonotype was recorded many times. The gene calls are TRBV29-1 and TRBJ2-7; 8 positions agree with TRBD1. The CDR3 runs to 13 residues. V lost 6 bases to trimming and J lost 3 bases; unmatched junction nucleotides: 7. Per germline, CDR1 SQVTM and CDR2 ANQGSEA. Here the CDR3 DNA reads TGCAGCGTAACTACAGGGGGTTTCTACGAGCAGTACTTC. This translates into CSVTTGGFYEQYF.

This clonotype came up a few times. The V call is TRBV7-2, the J call TRBJ1-4; D gene unclear. Germline CDR1 SGHTA, CDR2 FQGNSA. This CDR3 region has 16 residues. V lost 1 base, J lost 4 bases, and 13 bases lay in between. CDR3 nucleotides: TGTGCCAGCAGCTTAGTGGGGAGGACCCGTAATGAAAAACTGTTTTTT. As protein: CASSLVGRTRNEKLFF.

This clonotype has a handful of counts. V and J are TRBV2 and TRBJ2-5; D not resolved. This CDR3 comprises 12 residues. V gave up 10 bases and J gave up 2 bases, with 11 bases separating them. CDR1 and CDR2 (germline): SNHLY, FYNNEI. The CDR3 DNA is TGTGCCACCTTGTCCTTTCAAGAGACCCAGTACTTC. Encoded protein: CATLSFQETQYF.